The 18 T cell receptor beta chains below were found in one sample sequenced in a study of shared clonotypes between healthy human individuals. Data came from immunoSEQ multiplex PCR; TCRdb stores just in-frame clones and leaves some out. The table has over a million clones, 96% seen once. Sequencing input: naive CD4+ T cells sorted from blood. The subset is: CD45RA+ positively selected. The receptors derive from a man aged 25 to 40 in good health.

The rearrangement joins TRBV9 to TRBJ2-2; D perhaps matches TRBD2 (5 bases). This CDR3 has 16 residues. In germline, CDR1 is SGDLS, CDR2 YYNGEE. V was trimmed by 2 bases and J by 0 bases, leaving 11 bases between them. The DNA of the CDR3 is TGTGCCAGCAGCGTTTTTCTCGGGGCGAACACCGGGGAGCTGTTTTTT. Its protein product is CASSVFLGANTGELFF.

In this sample, this clone turned up once. The chain combines TRBV5-1 with TRBJ2-2; a possible D gene is TRBD1 (5 bases). CDR3 size: 17 residues. The V gene's germline CDR1 is SGHRS and CDR2 YFSETQ. The V gene lost 2 bases and the J gene lost 6 bases, with 20 bases spanning the gap. The CDR3 protein is CASSFYPWQGTPGELFF. The CDR3 nucleotides read TGCGCCAGCAGCTTTTACCCATGGCAGGGTACTCCCGGGGAGCTGTTTTTT. The full variable domain, in which reference TRBV5-1 and TRBJ2-2 provide the parts outside the CDR3, is KAGVTQTPRYLIKTRGQQVTLSCSPISGHRSVSWYQQTPGQGLQFLFEYFSETQRNKGNFPGRFSGRQFSNSRSEMNVSTLELGDSALYLCASSFYPWQGTPGELFFGEGSRLTVL.

The rearrangement joins TRBV4-1 to TRBJ1-5; D ambiguous. The CDR3 length is 16 residues. Germline V gene lookup returns CDR1 MGHRA and CDR2 YSYEKL. V dropped 1 base and J dropped 1 base, with 11 bases sitting between them. The CDR3: CASSQGGGLSNQPQHF. In DNA, the CDR3 is TGCGCCAGCAGCCAAGGAGGTGGGTTGAGCAATCAGCCCCAGCATTTT.

The rearrangement uses TRBV10-1 and TRBJ2-7; TRBD1 matches 9 bases. The J segment lost 3 bases and the V segment lost 4 bases, leaving 4 bases of the junction unmatched. CDR3 length: 14 residues. Germline CDR1 is WNHNN and CDR2 is SYGVQD (reference sequence). CDR3 in DNA: TGCGCCAGCAGTGGCCGGGGACAGGGCTACGAGCAGTACTTC. Its protein is CASSGRGQGYEQYF.

The gene calls are TRBV19 and TRBJ2-1; 11 bases fit TRBD1. The V gene's germline CDR1 is LNHDA and CDR2 SQIVND (reference sequence). The junction had 8 bases not matched to a gene; V was cut back by 7 bases and J by 9 bases. CDR3 length: 14 residues. CDR3 DNA: TGTGCCAGTAACGGGGACAGGGGGTCGGGTGAGCAGTTCTTC. This encodes CASNGDRGSGEQFF.

V is TRBV5-4 and J is TRBJ2-1; no reliable D call. V lost 5 bases and J 5 bases, leaving 26 bases between the germline ends. The length of the CDR3 is 18 residues. Germline V gene data show CDR1 as SGHNT and CDR2 as YYREEE (reference sequence). CDR3 amino acids: CASSFAGDSTPAHNEQFF. DNA of the CDR3: TGTGCCAGCAGTTTTGCCGGAGACTCCACCCCGGCCCACAATGAGCAGTTCTTC.

The chain joins TRBV7-7 to TRBJ2-3, with 8 bases matching TRBD2. Trimming took 5 bases from V and 5 from J; bases not matched to a gene: 3. Germline V gives CDR1 SSHAT, CDR2 FNYEAQ (reference sequence). The CDR3 length is 13 residues. DNA of the CDR3: TGTGCCAGCAGCACGGGAGGGGTAGATACGCAGTATTTT. It yields the protein CASSTGGVDTQYF. Drawing the rest from reference TRBV7-7 and TRBJ2-3, the complete variable domain is GAGVSQSPRYKVTKRGQDVTLRCDPISSHATLYWYQQALGQGPEFLTYFNYEAQPDKSGLPSDRFSAERPEGSISTLTIQRTEQRDSAMYRCASSTGGVDTQYFGPGTRLTVL.

This chain connects TRBV10-2 to TRBJ2-2; D is possibly TRBD1 or TRBD2 (6 bases each). In germline, CDR1 is WSHSY, CDR2 SAAADI. V was pared by 7 bases and J by 7 bases, with 16 bases between. There are 14 residues in the CDR3. CDR3 DNA sequence: TGCGCCAGCACTGTGAGGGGGGCTAGCGGGGAGCTGTTTTTT. It translates to CASTVRGASGELFF.

In its sample, this clone was seen once. The same CDR3 is also encoded by other DNA sequences in this sample. V and J are TRBV7-2 and TRBJ1-2; 8 nucleotides align to TRBD1. V lost 1 base and J lost 4; bases outside the gene matches: 2. This CDR3 is 14 amino acids long. Looked up from germline, CDR1 is SGHTA and CDR2 is FQGNSA. As DNA, the CDR3 is TGTGCCAGCAGCTTAGGGACAGGGAGCTATGGCTACACCTTC. This codes for CASSLGTGSYGYTF.

The J gene is TRBJ2-7, the V gene TRBV28; D not certain. Deletions cut 4 bases from V and 0 bases from J, with 16 bases between. The CDR3 sequence is 16 residues long. The germline V gene encodes CDR1 MDHEN and CDR2 SYDVKM. Here the CDR3 DNA reads TGTGCCAGCAGTTCACCCACACACGTTCGCTCCTACGAGCAGTACTTC. This codes for CASSSPTHVRSYEQYF.

The genes are TRBV10-3 and TRBJ2-5, with 11 bases identical to TRBD2. The trim removed 3 bases at V and 1 base at J, leaving 7 bases unmatched. The CDR3 has 17 residues. Germline V gene data show CDR1 as ENHRY and CDR2 as SYGVKD. CDR3 nucleotides: TGTGCCATCAGTGAATATACTAGCGGGAGAGGCCAAGAGACCCAGTACTTC. It codes for CAISEYTSGRGQETQYF.

The J gene is TRBJ1-4, the V gene TRBV7-2; tentatively, D is TRBD1 (5 bases). Germline V gives CDR1 SGHTA, CDR2 FQGNSA. Trimming took 2 bases from V and 11 from J, leaving 15 bases between them. CDR3 length equals 14 residues. The CDR3 coding sequence is TGTGCCAGCAGCTTACGACAGCCCGCCCCGAAACTGTTTTTT. Its protein product is CASSLRQPAPKLFF.

This sequence joins TRBV25-1 and TRBJ2-4; TRBD2 matches at 8 bases. Germline V gives CDR1 MGHDK, CDR2 SYGVNS. V trimming: 1 base; J trimming: 10 bases; junction bases outside the gene matches: 6. This CDR3 has 14 residues. For the CDR3, the DNA is TGTGCCAGCAGTGAATCGGGACTAGGTTCTATTCAGTACTTC. This gives the protein CASSESGLGSIQYF.

The rearrangement links TRBV6-4 to TRBJ2-3; no reliable D call. This CDR3 comprises 12 residues. Germline lookup yields CDR1 MRHNA and CDR2 SNTAGT. The CDR3 reads CAPPSIPDTQYF. DNA of the CDR3: TGTGCTCCCCCCTCCATACCAGATACGCAGTATTTT.

Here the CDR3 reads CASSKSSYEQYF. CDR3 nucleotides: TGCGCCAGCAGTAAAAGCTCCTACGAGCAGTACTTC. The V and J genes are TRBV10-2 and TRBJ2-7, with unresolved D. This CDR3 is 12 amino acids long. V shed 5 bases and J shed 0 bases, with 5 bases lying between them. Germline CDR1 and CDR2: WSHSY and SAAADI.

This rearrangement joins TRBV9 to TRBJ2-3; 10 bases are a match to TRBD2. The CDR3 is 16 amino acids. Trimming took 3 bases from V and 0 from J; bases not matched to a gene: 4. Germline CDR1 SGDLS, CDR2 YYNGEE. The CDR3 sequence: CASSARTSGSTDTQYF. CDR3 coding DNA: TGTGCCAGCAGCGCGCGGACTAGCGGAAGCACAGATACGCAGTATTTT.

The chain joins TRBV7-2 to TRBJ2-7; 9 nucleotides line up with TRBD2. Per germline, CDR1 SGHTA and CDR2 FQGNSA. The CDR3 spans 15 residues. The J segment lost 2 bases and the V segment lost 5 bases, leaving 7 bases of the junction unmatched. The CDR3 spells CASSQIAGVAYEQYF. The DNA of the CDR3 is TGTGCCAGCAGCCAAATAGCGGGAGTAGCCTACGAGCAGTACTTC.

The V call is TRBV6-6, the J call TRBJ2-2; 13 positions match TRBD2. With V trimmed by 6 bases and J by 7 bases, 5 bases remained unmatched. There are 15 residues in the CDR3. CDR1 and CDR2 (germline): MNHNY, SVGAGI (reference sequence). The CDR3 spells CASRGLAGEGGELFF. CDR3 nucleotide sequence: TGTGCCAGCAGAGGACTAGCGGGAGAGGGCGGGGAGCTGTTTTTT.